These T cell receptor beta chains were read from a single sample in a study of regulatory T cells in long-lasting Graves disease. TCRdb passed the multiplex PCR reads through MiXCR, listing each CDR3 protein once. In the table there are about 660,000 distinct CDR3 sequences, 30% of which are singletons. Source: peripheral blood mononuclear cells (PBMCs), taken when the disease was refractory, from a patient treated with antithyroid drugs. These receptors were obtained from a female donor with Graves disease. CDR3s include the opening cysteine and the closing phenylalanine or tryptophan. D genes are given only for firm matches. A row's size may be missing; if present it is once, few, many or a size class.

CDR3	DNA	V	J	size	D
CASSSLDGISTDTQYF	TGTGCCAGCAGCTCCCTGGACGGGATTAGCACAGATACGCAGTATTTT	TRBV2	TRBJ2-3	few	-
CSVYQRGSKETQYF	TGCAGTGTCTACCAGAGAGGGTCTAAAGAGACCCAGTACTTC	TRBV20-1	TRBJ2-5	many	-
CSVPAGLNEKLFF	TGCAGCGTCCCCGCCGGGCTTAATGAAAAACTGTTTTTT	TRBV29-1	TRBJ1-4	-	-
CASSQYKRANYEQYF	TGTGCCAGCAGCCAATACAAGCGGGCAAACTACGAGCAGTACTTC	TRBV14	TRBJ2-7	-	-
CASSPTGTRYGYTF	TGTGCCAGCAGCCCAACAGGTACAAGATATGGCTACACCTTC	TRBV28	TRBJ1-2	many	-
CATQTGEGLSAEAFF	TGTGCCACACAGACAGGGGAAGGGCTTAGCGCTGAAGCTTTCTTT	TRBV10-3	TRBJ1-1	-	TRBD1
CASSFEPDSNQPQHF	TGTGCCAGCAGCTTCGAACCGGATAGCAATCAGCCCCAGCATTTT	TRBV9	TRBJ1-5	-	-
CSVVIEGNQPQHF	TGCAGCGTTGTGATCGAAGGGAATCAGCCCCAGCATTTT	TRBV29-1	TRBJ1-5	-	-
CASSRTETGIEAFF	TGTGCCAGCAGTCGAACCGAAACAGGGATTGAAGCTTTCTTT	TRBV12-3/TRBV12-4	TRBJ1-1	many	-
CASSVVAGNQPQHF	TGTGCCAGCAGTGTGGTTGCTGGCAATCAGCCCCAGCATTTT	TRBV2	TRBJ1-5	few	-
CAWFGTSPGELFF	TGTGCCTGGTTTGGGACCTCTCCCGGGGAGCTGTTTTTT	TRBV30	TRBJ2-2	-	-
CASSVTGGAKGYTF	TGTGCCAGCAGTGTGACAGGGGGCGCGAAGGGCTACACCTTC	TRBV28	TRBJ1-2	many	TRBD1
CSVGYRGGKLFF	TGCAGCGTTGGGTATCGGGGCGGAAAACTGTTTTTT	TRBV29-1	TRBJ1-4	few	-
CASSPRSYNSPLHF	TGTGCCAGCAGCCCCCGCTCCTATAATTCACCCCTCCACTTT	TRBV11-2	TRBJ1-6	few	-
CSVTTGGWFRFF	TGCAGCGTGACGACAGGGGGCTGGTTTCGGTTTTTT	TRBV29-1	TRBJ1-4	-	TRBD1
CASSPAVPGLNTEAFF	TGTGCCAGCAGCCCCGCTGTGCCAGGGCTGAACACTGAAGCTTTCTTT	TRBV3-1	TRBJ1-1	few	-
CSARRAGYTEAFF	TGCAGTGCTAGAAGGGCAGGGTACACTGAAGCTTTCTTT	TRBV20-1	TRBJ1-1	many	-
CASSEQGAGGTQYF	TGTGCCAGCAGTGAACAGGGGGCTGGAGGGACCCAGTACTTC	TRBV6-1	TRBJ2-5	few	TRBD1
CSVATAVNQPQHF	TGCAGCGTCGCAACGGCAGTTAATCAGCCCCAGCATTTT	TRBV29-1	TRBJ1-5	-	-
CASSAGPLGETQYF	TGTGCCAGTAGTGCTGGTCCATTAGGGGAGACCCAGTACTTC	TRBV19	TRBJ2-5	few	-
CASSPYSGREKLFF	TGTGCCAGCAGCCCTTATTCAGGACGCGAAAAACTGTTTTTT	TRBV3-1	TRBJ1-4	-	-
CASSPPGQGIGGYTF	TGTGCCAGCTCACCGCCGGGACAGGGTATTGGTGGCTACACCTTC	TRBV18	TRBJ1-2	-	TRBD1
CSARGQGLREKLFF	TGCAGTGCTAGAGGGCAGGGGCTGAGGGAAAAACTGTTTTTT	TRBV20-1	TRBJ1-4	many	-
CASSPIGTGWNTEAFF	TGTGCCAGCAGTCCCATTGGGACAGGGTGGAACACTGAAGCTTTCTTT	TRBV28	TRBJ1-1	few	TRBD1
CASSSSRQRLIYSPLHF	TGTGCCAGCAGTTCGAGCAGACAGCGACTTATTTATTCACCCCTCCACTTT	TRBV28	TRBJ1-6	many	-
CASSDLTGTGVAYEQYF	TGTGCCAGCAGTGACCTTACCGGGACAGGGGTCGCCTACGAGCAGTACTTC	TRBV2	TRBJ2-7	many	TRBD1
CASSLRQGGTEPQHF	TGCGCCAGCAGCTTGAGACAGGGGGGAACGGAGCCCCAGCATTTT	TRBV5-1	TRBJ1-5	-	TRBD1
CSAWTANTGELFF	TGCAGCGCTTGGACAGCGAACACCGGGGAGCTGTTTTTT	TRBV29-1	TRBJ2-2	-	-
CASSQVRLNTEAFF	TGTGCCAGCAGCCAAGTCAGGCTGAACACTGAAGCTTTCTTT	TRBV11-2	TRBJ1-1	-	-
CASSSINDRDRRWGRNSNQPQHF	TGTGCCAGCAGTTCGATCAATGACAGGGACCGTCGTTGGGGCAGAAATAGCAATCAGCCCCAGCATTTT	TRBV12-3/TRBV12-4	TRBJ1-5	few	TRBD1
CASSPLGSSVSTDTQYF	TGTGCCAGCAGTCCCCTGGGGTCTAGCGTTAGCACAGATACGCAGTATTTT	TRBV28	TRBJ2-3	-	-
CASSWGQGHGYTF	TGTGCCAGCAGCTGGGGACAGGGCCATGGCTACACCTTC	TRBV5-6	TRBJ1-2	few	TRBD1
CASSPVGQGPDKTQYF	TGCGCCAGCAGCCCGGTGGGACAGGGACCAGACAAGACCCAGTACTTC	TRBV5-1	TRBJ2-5	few	TRBD1
CASRSPGPVTQYF	TGTGCCAGTAGAAGCCCGGGCCCTGTCACCCAGTACTTC	TRBV19	TRBJ2-5	-	-
CSVEGQGREQYF	TGCAGCGTTGAAGGGCAGGGTCGCGAGCAGTACTTC	TRBV29-1	TRBJ2-7	few	-
CASSLEELGGGHEAFF	TGTGCCAGCAGCTTAGAGGAGTTGGGGGGGGGACATGAAGCTTTCTTT	TRBV7-6	TRBJ1-1	few	-
CSARDWAEGNGYTF	TGCAGTGCTAGAGATTGGGCGGAGGGCAATGGCTACACCTTC	TRBV20-1	TRBJ1-2	-	-
CASSYSSGGYLSPLHF	TGTGCCAGCAGCTATTCTTCAGGGGGCTACCTGTCACCCCTCCACTTT	TRBV11-1	TRBJ1-6	-	TRBD1
CSVTKGKNYGYTF	TGCAGCGTTACAAAGGGCAAGAACTATGGCTACACCTTC	TRBV29-1	TRBJ1-2	-	-
CASSLDQRDGTVYF	TGCGCCAGCAGCTTGGACCAGAGGGACGGGACAGTTTACTTC	TRBV5-1	TRBJ2-7	-	TRBD1
CSARTGTSGRYGELFF	TGCAGTGCTAGAACCGGGACTAGCGGCCGCTACGGGGAGCTGTTTTTT	TRBV20-1	TRBJ2-2	-	TRBD2